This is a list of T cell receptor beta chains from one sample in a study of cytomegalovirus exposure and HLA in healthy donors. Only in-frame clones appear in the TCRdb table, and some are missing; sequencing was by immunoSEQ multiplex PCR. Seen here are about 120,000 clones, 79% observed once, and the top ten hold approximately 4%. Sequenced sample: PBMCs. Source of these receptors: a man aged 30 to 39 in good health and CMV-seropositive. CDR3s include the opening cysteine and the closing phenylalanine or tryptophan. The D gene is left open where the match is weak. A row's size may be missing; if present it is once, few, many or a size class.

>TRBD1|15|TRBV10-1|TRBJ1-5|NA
TGCGCCAGCAGCACAGGGGGCAGCTGTGCTCAGCCCCAGCATTTT
CASSTGGSCAQPQHF
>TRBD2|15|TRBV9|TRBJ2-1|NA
TGTGCCAGCAGCGTAGCCCTAGCGGCCCTTAGAGAGCAGTTCTTC
CASSVALAALREQFF
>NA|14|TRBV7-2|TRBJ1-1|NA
TGTGCCAGCAGCCTTAGAATAACGAACACTGAAGCTTTCTTT
CASSLRITNTEAFF
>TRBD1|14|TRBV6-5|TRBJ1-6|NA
TGTGCCAGCAGTTCAGACAGGGGGCTATCACCCCTCCACTTT
CASSSDRGLSPLHF
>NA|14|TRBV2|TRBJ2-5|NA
TGTGCCAGCAGACCCACTAGCAGCCAAGAGACCCAGTACTTC
CASRPTSSQETQYF
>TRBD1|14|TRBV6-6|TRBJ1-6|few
TGTGCCAGCAGTTCAACGGGACAGGGCACACCCCTCCACTTT
CASSSTGQGTPLHF
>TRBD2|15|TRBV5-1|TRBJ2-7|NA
TGCGCCAGCAGCTGGGGGGGGGAGGGAAGCTACGAGCAGTACTTC
CASSWGGEGSYEQYF
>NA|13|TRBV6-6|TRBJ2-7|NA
TGTGCCAGCAGTTACTCTCCTTGGGCGGGGCAGTACTTC
CASSYSPWAGQYF
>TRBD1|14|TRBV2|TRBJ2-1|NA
TGTGCCAGCAGTGCGGGACAGGGGACCCATGAGCAGTTCTTC
CASSAGQGTHEQFF
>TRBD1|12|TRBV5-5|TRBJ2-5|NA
TGTGCCAGCAGTACGAGGGGGCAGACCCAGTACTTC
CASSTRGQTQYF
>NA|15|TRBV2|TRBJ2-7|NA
TGTGCCAGCAGTGAAGGTATAGTCAACTCCTACGAGCAGTACTTC
CASSEGIVNSYEQYF
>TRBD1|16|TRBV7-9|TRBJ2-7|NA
TGTGCCAGCAGCTTAGGGGGACAGGGGAGGTCCTACGAGCAGTACTTC
CASSLGGQGRSYEQYF
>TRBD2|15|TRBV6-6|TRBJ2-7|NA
TGTGCCAGCAGTTACTTGCTAGCGGCCTCCTACGAGCAGTACTTC
CASSYLLAASYEQYF
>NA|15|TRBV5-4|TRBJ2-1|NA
TGTGCCAGCAGCTTGAGACTAGGGGATTACAATGAGCAGTTCTTC
CASSLRLGDYNEQFF
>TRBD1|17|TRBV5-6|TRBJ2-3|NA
TGTGCCAGCAGCTTGTCCCGATCGGGACAGGGCACAGATACGCAGTATTTT
CASSLSRSGQGTDTQYF
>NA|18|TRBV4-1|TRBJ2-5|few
TGCGCCAGCAGCCAAGAACTAAATCCCGGGACACCCCAAGAGACCCAGTACTTC
CASSQELNPGTPQETQYF
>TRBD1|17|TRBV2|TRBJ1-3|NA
TGTGCCAGCCGCGGGACAGGGAACTTAGTCTCTGGAAACACCATATATTTT
CASRGTGNLVSGNTIYF
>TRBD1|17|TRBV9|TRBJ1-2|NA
TGTGCCAGCAGCGTAGATTCCCGGACAGGGGGGCACTATGGCTACACCTTC
CASSVDSRTGGHYGYTF
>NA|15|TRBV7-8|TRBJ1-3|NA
TGTGCCAGCAGCTTAGAGCGAGGAACTGGAAACACCATATATTTT
CASSLERGTGNTIYF
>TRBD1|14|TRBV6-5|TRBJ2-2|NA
TGTGCCAGCAGTTTTGTAAGGGGGCCCGGGGAGCTGTTTTTT
CASSFVRGPGELFF